Listed below are T cell receptor beta chains from one sample, sequenced in a study of PD-L1 blockade in urothelial cancer. Data came from immunoSEQ multiplex PCR; TCRdb stores just in-frame clones and leaves some out. The sample shows around 110,000 clones, around nine tenths of them seen only once. The sample consisted of PBMCs, taken around atezolizumab (anti-PD-L1) treatment. The receptors were sampled from a man aged 60-69 years with urothelial cancer. CDR3s include the opening cysteine and the closing phenylalanine or tryptophan. D genes are given only for firm matches. Clone sizes are given selectively: once, few, many, or a class where the clone is expanded.

>-|TRBV4-3|TRBJ1-2|TRBD1
CASSQEGAGQSLDGYTF
TGCGCCAGCAGCCAAGAGGGGGCGGGACAGTCTCTGGATGGCTACACCTTC
>-|TRBV7-3|TRBJ2-2|TRBD1
CASRTGASTGELFF
TGTGCCAGCCGGACAGGGGCCTCCACCGGGGAGCTGTTTTTT
>-|TRBV9|TRBJ2-2|-
CASSDGPGELFF
TGTGCCAGCAGCGATGGCCCCGGGGAGCTGTTTTTT
>-|TRBV28|TRBJ1-2|TRBD1
CASSFDRGYGYTF
TGTGCCAGCAGTTTTGACAGGGGATATGGCTACACCTTC
>once|TRBV4-3|TRBJ2-2|-
CASSQDIGANTGELFF
TGCGCCAGCAGCCAAGATATCGGTGCGAACACCGGGGAGCTGTTTTTT
>-|TRBV7-8|TRBJ2-7|-
CASSPQTRGSYSYEQYF
TGTGCCAGCAGCCCCCAAACCAGAGGGAGTTACTCCTACGAGCAGTACTTC
>-|TRBV5-4|TRBJ1-6|TRBD1
CASSKGTVNSPLHF
TGTGCCAGCAGTAAGGGGACAGTGAATTCACCCCTCCACTTT
>-|TRBV10-3|TRBJ2-3|TRBD2
CAISAGVSTDTQYF
TGTGCCATCTCCGCGGGGGTTAGCACAGATACGCAGTATTTT
>-|TRBV10-2|TRBJ2-7|TRBD2
CASGEGEQYF
TGCGCCAGCGGGGAGGGCGAGCAGTACTTC
>-|TRBV11-2|TRBJ1-1|-
CASSLEFAGLNTEAFF
TGTGCCAGCAGCTTAGAATTCGCAGGCTTGAACACTGAAGCTTTCTTT
>-|TRBV27|TRBJ2-3|TRBD2
CASSLSRAGGPNTQYF
TGTGCCAGCAGTTTATCTCGAGCGGGGGGGCCAAATACGCAGTATTTT
>-|TRBV4-2|TRBJ2-7|-
CASSQDETGSYEQYF
TGTGCCAGCAGCCAAGATGAGACGGGATCCTACGAGCAGTACTTC
>once|TRBV11-2|TRBJ2-1|TRBD2
CASSLDPRGRVDNEQFF
TGTGCCAGCAGCTTAGATCCTCGGGGGAGGGTTGACAATGAGCAGTTCTTC
>-|TRBV19|TRBJ2-2|TRBD2
CASSPGLAGGLVTGELFF
TGTGCCAGTAGTCCCGGACTAGCGGGGGGGCTGGTCACCGGGGAGCTGTTTTTT
>few|TRBV27|TRBJ2-7|TRBD1
CASRRTGSNEQYF
TGTGCCAGCAGACGGACAGGGTCAAACGAGCAGTACTTC
>-|TRBV2|TRBJ2-1|TRBD2
CASRGLAGVNEQFF
TGTGCCAGCAGGGGACTAGCGGGGGTCAATGAGCAGTTCTTC
>-|TRBV7-8|TRBJ1-5|-
CASSSTRNQGFQPQHF
TGTGCCAGCAGCTCAACTCGCAATCAGGGGTTTCAGCCCCAGCATTTT
>-|TRBV7-2|TRBJ1-1|-
CASSFFNMNTEAFF
TGTGCCAGCAGCTTTTTTAACATGAACACTGAAGCTTTCTTT
>-|TRBV6-6|TRBJ1-1|TRBD1
CASSYGTGGRLAFF
TGTGCCAGCAGTTACGGGACAGGGGGCCGGTTAGCTTTCTTT
>few|TRBV5-4|TRBJ1-6|TRBD1
CASSSSGGNNSPLHF
TGTGCCAGCAGCTCATCAGGGGGCAATAATTCACCCCTCCACTTT
>-|TRBV7-8|TRBJ1-2|-
CASSLGEGYGYTF
TGTGCCAGCAGCTTAGGGGAGGGGTATGGCTACACCTTC
>-|TRBV28|TRBJ2-3|TRBD1
CASSPGTGASTDTQYF
TGTGCCAGCAGTCCTGGGACAGGGGCCAGCACAGATACGCAGTATTTT
>-|TRBV9|TRBJ1-6|-
CASSVGGTSNSPLHF
TGTGCCAGCAGCGTAGGTGGGACAAGTAATTCACCCCTCCACTTT
>-|TRBV5-8|TRBJ1-5|-
CASSFSSNQPQHF
TGTGCCAGCAGCTTCAGTTCCAATCAGCCCCAGCATTTT
>-|TRBV28|TRBJ2-5|TRBD1
CASSPGTVRGETQYF
TGTGCCAGCAGTCCGGGGACAGTTCGGGGAGAGACCCAGTACTTC
>-|TRBV6-1|TRBJ2-5|-
CASSFKETQYF
TGTGCCAGCAGTTTTAAAGAGACCCAGTACTTC
>-|TRBV6-5|TRBJ2-5|-
CASSYSYRTAQETQYF
TGTGCCAGCAGTTACTCGTATCGGACAGCGCAAGAGACCCAGTACTTC
>-|TRBV28|TRBJ1-2|TRBD1
CASRIRTGTGYGYTF
TGTGCCAGCAGGATCCGAACCGGGACAGGATATGGCTACACCTTC
>few|TRBV19|TRBJ1-5|-
CASSIPGREGQPQHF
TGTGCCAGTAGTATTCCGGGCAGGGAGGGTCAGCCCCAGCATTTT
>-|TRBV9|TRBJ2-1|-
CASSPHADSYNEQFF
TGTGCCAGCAGCCCGCACGCGGACTCCTACAATGAGCAGTTCTTC
>-|TRBV6-1|TRBJ2-3|-
CASRMTGAAADTQYF
TGTGCCAGCAGGATGACAGGTGCAGCGGCAGATACGCAGTATTTT
>few|TRBV5-1|TRBJ1-2|TRBD1
CASSSGTGGLGYTF
TGCGCCAGCAGCTCTGGGACAGGGGGTCTCGGCTACACCTTC
>-|TRBV9|TRBJ1-2|-
CASSVAEGVLHGYTF
TGTGCCAGCAGCGTAGCGGAGGGCGTCCTACATGGCTACACCTTC
>once|TRBV28|TRBJ2-7|-
CASSSRGGTGGGEQYF
TGTGCCAGCAGTTCGCGGGGGGGGACAGGCGGAGGGGAGCAGTACTTC
>once|TRBV5-6|TRBJ1-2|-
CASSPPLRRVHGYTF
TGTGCCAGCAGCCCCCCTCTTAGGAGGGTTCATGGCTACACCTTC
>few|TRBV19|TRBJ1-2|-
CASSISVYGYTF
TGTGCCAGTAGTATATCGGTATATGGCTACACCTTC
>-|TRBV5-4|TRBJ2-1|TRBD2
CASSLVLAGGFNEQFF
TGTGCCAGCAGCTTGGTACTAGCGGGGGGTTTCAATGAGCAGTTCTTC
>-|TRBV27|TRBJ1-2|-
CASSSFQGFEGYTF
TGTGCCAGCAGTTCATTCCAGGGGTTCGAAGGCTACACCTTC
>-|TRBV30|TRBJ2-2|-
CAWSVLGGGELFF
TGTGCCTGGAGTGTACTCGGGGGCGGGGAGCTGTTTTTT
>-|TRBV7-8|TRBJ1-5|-
CASSWDTGQPQHF
TGTGCCAGCAGCTGGGACACCGGACAGCCCCAGCATTTT
>-|TRBV25-1|TRBJ2-3|-
CASSEFSSTDTQYF
TGTGCCAGCAGTGAATTTAGTAGCACAGATACGCAGTATTTT
>-|TRBV29-1|TRBJ2-2|-
CSVRGLRGRTGELFF
TGCAGCGTGAGGGGGTTGCGGGGGCGGACCGGGGAGCTGTTTTTT
>-|TRBV28|TRBJ1-2|TRBD1
CASSPGTGHYGYTF
TGTGCCAGCAGCCCCGGGACAGGCCACTATGGCTACACCTTC
>once|TRBV28|TRBJ2-7|TRBD1
CASSLPGQGYEQYF
TGTGCCAGCAGTTTACCGGGACAGGGGTACGAGCAGTACTTC